This TCR beta chain was retrieved from a study of T cell changes during pregnancy in multiple sclerosis. The CDR3 consists of 15 residues. J was trimmed by 9 bases and V by 4 bases; bases with no gene match: 8. CDR1 and CDR2 from the germline V gene are SGHNT and YENEEA. Repertoires were generated with immunoSEQ multiplex PCR, while TCRdb's copy carries only in-frame clones and drops some. Among 70,000 to 75,000 clones listed, 80% to 95% were seen once. The sequence was collected from a female donor with multiple sclerosis, enrolled in a pregnancy study. V and J are TRBV11-3 and TRBJ1-4; 10 bases match TRBD1. The sequencing here drew on peripheral blood, taken in the second trimester of pregnancy. Written as DNA, the CDR3 is TGTGCCAGCAGCTCCGGGACAGGGGAGGGGAAAAAACTGTTTTTT. Protein sequence: CASSSGTGEGKKLFF. Supplemented by reference TRBV11-3 and TRBJ1-4, the full variable domain reads EAGVVQSPRYKIIEKKQPVAFWCNPISGHNTLYWYLQNLGQGPELLIRYENEEAVDDSQLPKDRFSAERLKGVDSTLKIQPAELGDSAVYLCASSSGTGEGKKLFFGSGTQLSVL.